This entry is about one TCR beta chain. TCRdb keeps only in-frame clones here, not all; method: immunoSEQ multiplex PCR. Among approximately 200,000 clones listed, about nine tenths were seen once. The data stem from a study of blood T cell repertoires in COVID-19. The length of the CDR3 is 15 residues. Germline CDR1 MGHRA, CDR2 YSYEKL. The junction had 6 bases not matched to a gene; V was cut back by 1 base and J by 6 bases. Source material: peripheral blood. The chain carries TRBV4-1 and TRBJ1-2; 9 nucleotides align to TRBD1. This receptor was identified in a man aged 25-45 years with COVID-19, enrolled during active disease. DNA of the CDR3: TGCGCCAGCAGCCAAGCCGCGGACAGGGGAGATGGCTACACCTTC. Translating it yields CASSQAADRGDGYTF.